The clone carrying this T cell receptor (beta chain) was counted a single time. Its antigen remains unknown. A read error may explain this, as a much larger clone is one base away. The data stem from a study of blood T cells in healthy people across ages. Study-level background: Using template switching, researchers captured about one barcoded beta molecule for each two T cells.

CDR1 is DFQATT, CDR2 SNEGSKA, per germline (reference sequence). The CDR3 sequence is 12 residues long. Study-wide findings and caveats: When set beside aged donors, long-lived donors presented more naive CD4+ cells and higher diversity. It was not known whether donors were CMV positive (a possible confounder of expanded clonotype changes).

Alongside a J-beta primer mix, a sample-barcoded 5' primer served in a second PCR lasting roughly 6 to 12 cycles. TCRdb passed the 5' RACE reads through MiXCR, listing each CDR3 protein once. The table has about 1.6 million distinct CDR3 sequences, about 35% seen once. PBMCs numbering at least 6 million were isolated per sample. This TCR derives from a woman in her 30s in good health. Sample: blood. This chain connects TRBV20-1 to TRBJ2-7; D is perhaps TRBD2 (6 bases). The CDR3 DNA reads TGCAGGGCTCTTCGGGACTCCGGGGAGCAGTACTTC. Residues: CRALRDSGEQYF.